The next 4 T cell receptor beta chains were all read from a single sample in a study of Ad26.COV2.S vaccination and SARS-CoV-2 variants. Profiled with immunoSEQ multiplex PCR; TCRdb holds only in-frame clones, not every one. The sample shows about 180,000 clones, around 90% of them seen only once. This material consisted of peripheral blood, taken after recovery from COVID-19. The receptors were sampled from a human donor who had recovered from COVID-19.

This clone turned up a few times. CDR3 DNA: TGCGCCAGCAGGGGAGGCGGAGAGACCCAGTACTTC. Its translation is CASRGGGETQYF. The chain is built from TRBV5-1 and TRBJ2-5, with TRBD2 as a possible D gene (6 bases). V was clipped by 5 bases and J by 4 bases, with 9 bases between them. CDR1 SGHRS and CDR2 YFSETQ come from the germline V gene. This CDR3 is 12 amino acids long.

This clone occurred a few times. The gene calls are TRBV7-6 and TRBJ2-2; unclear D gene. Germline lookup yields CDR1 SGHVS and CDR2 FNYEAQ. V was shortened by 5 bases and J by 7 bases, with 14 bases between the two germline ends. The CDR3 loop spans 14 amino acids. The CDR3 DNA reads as TGTGCCAGCAGCCTCGATGGTGATTTCGGGGAGCTGTTTTTT. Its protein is CASSLDGDFGELFF.

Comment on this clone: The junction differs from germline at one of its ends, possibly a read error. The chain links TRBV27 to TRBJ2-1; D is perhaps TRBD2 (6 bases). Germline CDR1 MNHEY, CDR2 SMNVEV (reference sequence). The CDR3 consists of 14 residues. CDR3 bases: TGTGCCAGCAGCCCGGGACTGTTCGACAACGAGCAGTTCTTC. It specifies CASSPGLFDNEQFF.

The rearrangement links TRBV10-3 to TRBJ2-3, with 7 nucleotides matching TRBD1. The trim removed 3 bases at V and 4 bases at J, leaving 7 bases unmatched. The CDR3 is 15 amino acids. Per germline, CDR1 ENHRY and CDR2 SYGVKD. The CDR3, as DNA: TGTGCCATCAGTGACTCCGGGACAGTATCAGATACGCAGTATTTT. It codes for CAISDSGTVSDTQYF.